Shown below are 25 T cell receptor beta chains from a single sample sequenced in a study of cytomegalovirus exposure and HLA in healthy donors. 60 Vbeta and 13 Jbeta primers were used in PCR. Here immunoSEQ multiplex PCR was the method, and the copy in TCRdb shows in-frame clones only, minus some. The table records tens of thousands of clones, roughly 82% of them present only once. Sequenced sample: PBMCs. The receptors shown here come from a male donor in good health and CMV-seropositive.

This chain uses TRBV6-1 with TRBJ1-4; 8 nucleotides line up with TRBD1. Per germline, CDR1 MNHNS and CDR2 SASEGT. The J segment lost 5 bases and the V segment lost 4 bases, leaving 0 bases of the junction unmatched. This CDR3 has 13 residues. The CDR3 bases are TGTGCCAGCAGTGGGGACAGGAATGAAAAACTGTTTTTT. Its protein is CASSGDRNEKLFF.

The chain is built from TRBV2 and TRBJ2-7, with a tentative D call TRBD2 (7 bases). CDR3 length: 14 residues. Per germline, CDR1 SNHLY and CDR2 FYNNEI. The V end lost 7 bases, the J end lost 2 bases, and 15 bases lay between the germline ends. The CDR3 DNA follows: TGTGCCAGCAAAGAGGAGGGGGGGACCTACGAGCAGTACTTC. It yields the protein CASKEEGGTYEQYF.

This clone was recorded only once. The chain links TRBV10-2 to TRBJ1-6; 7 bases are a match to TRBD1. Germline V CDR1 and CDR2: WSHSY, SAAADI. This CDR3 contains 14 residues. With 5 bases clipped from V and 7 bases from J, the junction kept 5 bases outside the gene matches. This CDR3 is CASSLGQVNSPLHF. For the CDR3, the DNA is TGCGCCAGCAGTTTAGGACAGGTGAATTCACCCCTCCACTTT.

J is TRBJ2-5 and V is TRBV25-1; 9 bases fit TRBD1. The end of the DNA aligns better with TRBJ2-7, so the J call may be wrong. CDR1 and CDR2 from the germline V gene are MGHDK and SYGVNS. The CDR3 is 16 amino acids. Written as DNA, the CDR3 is TGTGCCAGCAGTGAATATAGGACAGGGGAGGGCCACGAGCAGTACTTC. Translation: CASSEYRTGEGHEQYF.

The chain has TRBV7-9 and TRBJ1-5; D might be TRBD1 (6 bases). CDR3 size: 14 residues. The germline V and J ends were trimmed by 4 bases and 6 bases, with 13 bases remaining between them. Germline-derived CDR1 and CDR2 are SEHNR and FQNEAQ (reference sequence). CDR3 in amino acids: CASSSGGATQPQHF. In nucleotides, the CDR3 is TGTGCCAGCAGCTCCGGGGGGGCCACTCAGCCCCAGCATTTT.

In nucleotides, the CDR3 is TGTGCCAGCAGCTCCCTCTCTAGCGGGGGGAGCGAGCAGTACTTC. It is translated as CASSSLSSGGSEQYF. The chain is built from TRBV11-2 and TRBJ2-5; TRBD2 matches 11 bases. With the DNA end fitting TRBJ2-7 better, the J assignment may be wrong. The CDR3 runs 15 residues. Germline V lookup: CDR1 SGHAT, CDR2 FQNNGV.

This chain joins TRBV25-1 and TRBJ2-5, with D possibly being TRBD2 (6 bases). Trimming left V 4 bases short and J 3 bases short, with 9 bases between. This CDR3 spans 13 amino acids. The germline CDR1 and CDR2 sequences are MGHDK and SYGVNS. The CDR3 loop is CASSVGGKETQYF. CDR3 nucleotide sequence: TGTGCCAGCAGTGTAGGAGGGAAAGAGACCCAGTACTTC.

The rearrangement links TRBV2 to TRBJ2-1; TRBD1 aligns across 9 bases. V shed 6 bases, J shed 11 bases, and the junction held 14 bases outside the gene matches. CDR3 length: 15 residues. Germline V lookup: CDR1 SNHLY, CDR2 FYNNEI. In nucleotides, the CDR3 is TGTGCCAGCAGCGCCGGTGGGACAGGGTCATACCAGCAGTTCTTC. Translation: CASSAGGTGSYQQFF.

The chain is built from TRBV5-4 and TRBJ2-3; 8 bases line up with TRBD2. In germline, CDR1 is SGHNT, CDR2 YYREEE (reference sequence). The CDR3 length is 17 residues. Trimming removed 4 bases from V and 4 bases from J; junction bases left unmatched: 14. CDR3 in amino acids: CASSGREGRGSADTQYF. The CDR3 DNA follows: TGTGCCAGCAGCGGCCGGGAGGGGAGGGGCTCCGCAGATACGCAGTATTTT.

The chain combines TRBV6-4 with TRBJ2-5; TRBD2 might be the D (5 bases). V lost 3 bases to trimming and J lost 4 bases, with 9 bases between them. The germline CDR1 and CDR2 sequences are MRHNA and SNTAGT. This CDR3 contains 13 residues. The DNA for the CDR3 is TGTGCCAGCAGTGAACGAGAGGGAGAGACCCAGTACTTC. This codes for CASSEREGETQYF.

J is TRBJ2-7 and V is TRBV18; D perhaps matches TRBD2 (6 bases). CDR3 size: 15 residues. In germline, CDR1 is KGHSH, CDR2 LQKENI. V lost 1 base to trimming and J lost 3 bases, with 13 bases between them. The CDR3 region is CASSPLAEGYYEQYF. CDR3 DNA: TGTGCCAGCTCACCACTAGCGGAGGGGTACTACGAGCAGTACTTC.

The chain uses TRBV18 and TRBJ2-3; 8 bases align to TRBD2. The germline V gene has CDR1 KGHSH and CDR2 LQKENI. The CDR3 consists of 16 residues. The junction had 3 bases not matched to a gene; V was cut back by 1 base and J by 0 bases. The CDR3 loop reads CASSPLASGSTDTQYF. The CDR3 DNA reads TGTGCCAGCTCACCACTGGCTAGCGGGAGCACAGATACGCAGTATTTT.

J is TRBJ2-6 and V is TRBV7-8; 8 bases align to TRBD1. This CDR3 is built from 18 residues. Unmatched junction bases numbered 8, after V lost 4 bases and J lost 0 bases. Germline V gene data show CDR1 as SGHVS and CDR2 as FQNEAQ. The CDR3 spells CASSWDRNSNSGANVLTF. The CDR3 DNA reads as TGTGCCAGCAGCTGGGACAGGAACTCAAACTCTGGGGCCAACGTCCTGACTTTC. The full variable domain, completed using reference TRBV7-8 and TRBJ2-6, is GAGVSQSPRYKVAKRGQDVALRCDPISGHVSLFWYQQALGQGPEFLTYFQNEAQLDKSGLPSDRFFAERPEGSVSTLKIQRTQQEDSAVYLCASSWDRNSNSGANVLTFGAGSRLTVL.

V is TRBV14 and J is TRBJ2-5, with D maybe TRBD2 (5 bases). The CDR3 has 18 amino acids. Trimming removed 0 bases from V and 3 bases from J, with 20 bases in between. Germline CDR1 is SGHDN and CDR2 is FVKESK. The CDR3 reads CASSQEERSLTSKETQYF. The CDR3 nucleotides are TGTGCCAGCAGCCAAGAAGAGCGGAGCCTAACCTCAAAAGAGACCCAGTACTTC.

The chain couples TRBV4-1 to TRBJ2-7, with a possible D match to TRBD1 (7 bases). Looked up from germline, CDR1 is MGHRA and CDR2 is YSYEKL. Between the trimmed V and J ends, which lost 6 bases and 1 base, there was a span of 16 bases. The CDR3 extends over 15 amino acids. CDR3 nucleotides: TGCGCCAGCAGGCTTGCGGGACAGAGATCCTACGAGCAGTACTTC. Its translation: CASRLAGQRSYEQYF.

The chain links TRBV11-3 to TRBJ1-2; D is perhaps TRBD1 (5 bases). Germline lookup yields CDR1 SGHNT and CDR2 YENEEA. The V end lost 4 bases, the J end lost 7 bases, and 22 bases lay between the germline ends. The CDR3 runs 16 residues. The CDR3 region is CASSSRPPPAGGGYTF. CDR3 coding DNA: TGTGCCAGCAGCTCCAGACCCCCTCCTGCGGGGGGTGGCTACACCTTC.

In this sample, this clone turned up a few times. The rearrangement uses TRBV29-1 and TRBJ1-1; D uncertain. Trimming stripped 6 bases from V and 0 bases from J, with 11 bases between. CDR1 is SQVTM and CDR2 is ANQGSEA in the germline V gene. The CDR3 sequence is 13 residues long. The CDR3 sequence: CSVNRDMNTEAFF. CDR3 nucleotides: TGCAGCGTAAACAGAGACATGAACACTGAAGCTTTCTTT.

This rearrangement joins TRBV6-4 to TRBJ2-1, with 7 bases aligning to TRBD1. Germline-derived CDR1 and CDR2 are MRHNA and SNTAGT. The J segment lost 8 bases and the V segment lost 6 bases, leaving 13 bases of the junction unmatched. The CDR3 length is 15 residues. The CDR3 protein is CASSPGQTGYDEQFF. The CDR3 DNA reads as TGTGCCAGCAGCCCGGGACAGACAGGATACGATGAGCAGTTCTTC.

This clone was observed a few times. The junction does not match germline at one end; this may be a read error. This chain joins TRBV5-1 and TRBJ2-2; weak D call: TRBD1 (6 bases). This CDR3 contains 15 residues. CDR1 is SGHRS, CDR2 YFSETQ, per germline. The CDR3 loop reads CASTLDSWSSGELFF. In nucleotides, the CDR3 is TGCGCCAGCACCTTGGACAGTTGGTCCTCCGGGGAGCTGTTTTTT.

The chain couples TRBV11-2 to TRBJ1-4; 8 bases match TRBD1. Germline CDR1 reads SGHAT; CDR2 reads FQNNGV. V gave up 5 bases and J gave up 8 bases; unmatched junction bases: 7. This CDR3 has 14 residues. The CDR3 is CASSPRTGNEKLFF. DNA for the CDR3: TGTGCCAGCAGCCCAAGGACAGGGAACGAAAAACTGTTTTTT.

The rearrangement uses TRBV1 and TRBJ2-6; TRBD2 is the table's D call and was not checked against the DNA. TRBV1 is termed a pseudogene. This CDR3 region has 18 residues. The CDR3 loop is CTSSQTDEIGNGANVLTF. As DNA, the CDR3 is TGCACCAGCAGCCAAACGGACGAGATCGGGAATGGGGCCAACGTCCTGACTTTC.

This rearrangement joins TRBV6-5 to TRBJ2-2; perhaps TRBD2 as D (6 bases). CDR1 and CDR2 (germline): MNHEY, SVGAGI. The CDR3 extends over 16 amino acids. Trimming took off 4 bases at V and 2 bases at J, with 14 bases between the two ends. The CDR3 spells CASSLSGLTNTGELFF. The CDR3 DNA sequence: TGTGCCAGCAGTTTATCGGGACTGACAAACACCGGGGAGCTGTTTTTT.

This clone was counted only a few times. The CDR3 region is CASSLAGLAMETQYF. The CDR3 DNA follows: TGTGCCAGCAGCTTAGCGGGACTAGCTATGGAGACCCAGTACTTC. V and J are TRBV11-2 and TRBJ2-5, with TRBD2 identical over 9 bases. Trimming cost V 1 base and J 5 bases; bases outside gene matches: 5. The CDR3 consists of 15 residues. In germline, CDR1 is SGHAT, CDR2 FQNNGV. The complete variable domain, with remaining parts taken from reference TRBV11-2 and TRBJ2-5, reads EAGVAQSPRYKIIEKRQSVAFWCNPISGHATLYWYQQILGQGPKLLIQFQNNGVVDDSQLPKDRFSAERLKGVDSTLKIQPAKLEDSAVYLCASSLAGLAMETQYFGPGTRLLVL.

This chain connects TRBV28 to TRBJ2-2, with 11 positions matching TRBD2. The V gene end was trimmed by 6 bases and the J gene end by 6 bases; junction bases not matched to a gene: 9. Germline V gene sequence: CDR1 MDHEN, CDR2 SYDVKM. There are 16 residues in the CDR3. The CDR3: CASSSRLAGRPGELFF. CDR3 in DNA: TGTGCCAGCAGCTCGAGACTAGCGGGGAGACCCGGGGAGCTGTTTTTT.

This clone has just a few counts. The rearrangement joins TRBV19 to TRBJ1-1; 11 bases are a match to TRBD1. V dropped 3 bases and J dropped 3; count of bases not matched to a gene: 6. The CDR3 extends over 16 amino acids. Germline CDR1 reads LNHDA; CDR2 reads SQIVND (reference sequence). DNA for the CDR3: TGTGCCAGTAGTATTCCTCCGGGACAGGGGGACACTGAAGCTTTCTTT. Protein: CASSIPPGQGDTEAFF. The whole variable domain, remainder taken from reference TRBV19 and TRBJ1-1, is DGGITQSPKYLFRKEGQNVTLSCEQNLNHDAMYWYRQDPGQGLRLIYYSQIVNDFQKGDIAEGYSVSREKKESFPLTVTSAQKNPTAFYLCASSIPPGQGDTEAFFGQGTRLTVV.